A selection of T cell receptor beta chains follows, all from one sample in a study of CD8 T cells in ankylosing spondylitis. Using its own MiXCR run on the 5' RACE reads, TCRdb lists one record per CDR3 protein. The sample consists of around 130,000 distinct CDR3 sequences, approximately 6.8% of them appearing once. Sequenced: blood, either unsorted or a sorted T cell fraction (not recorded which). Every receptor here comes from a male donor with ankylosing spondylitis or in good health (not recorded which). CDR3s include the opening cysteine and the closing phenylalanine or tryptophan. The D gene is left open where the match is weak. Not every row has a clone size; where given, it reads once, few, many or a size class.

j_gene: TRBJ2-7; abundance: NA; d_gene: NA; v_gene: TRBV20-1; CDR3aa: CSARVQALGEQYF; CDR3nt: TGCAGTGCTAGAGTACAGGCCCTGGGGGAGCAGTACTTC
j_gene: TRBJ2-2; abundance: many; d_gene: NA; v_gene: TRBV3-1; CDR3aa: CASSLRLAGNGELFF; CDR3nt: TGTGCCAGCAGCCTTCGACTGGCGGGGAACGGGGAGCTGTTTTTT
j_gene: TRBJ2-7; abundance: many; d_gene: NA; v_gene: TRBV12-3/TRBV12-4; CDR3aa: CASTGTGTASYEQYF; CDR3nt: TGTGCCAGCACCGGGACCGGGACCGCTTCCTACGAGCAGTACTTC
j_gene: TRBJ2-4; abundance: many; d_gene: TRBD2; v_gene: TRBV6-5; CDR3aa: CASKTSGNIQYF; CDR3nt: TGTGCCAGCAAGACTAGCGGAAACATTCAGTACTTC
j_gene: TRBJ2-7; abundance: NA; d_gene: NA; v_gene: TRBV4-3; CDR3aa: CASSQTLGSREQYF; CDR3nt: TGCGCCAGCAGCCAAACTCTAGGGAGCAGAGAGCAGTACTTC
j_gene: TRBJ2-4; abundance: many; d_gene: NA; v_gene: TRBV9; CDR3aa: CASSGELRGAKNIQYF; CDR3nt: TGTGCCAGCAGCGGAGAGTTGCGGGGAGCCAAAAACATTCAGTACTTC
j_gene: TRBJ2-1; abundance: many; d_gene: TRBD1; v_gene: TRBV7-9; CDR3aa: CASSPLDRSLNEQFF; CDR3nt: TGTGCCAGCAGCCCATTGGACAGGTCCCTAAATGAGCAGTTCTTC
j_gene: TRBJ2-7; abundance: many; d_gene: TRBD1; v_gene: TRBV5-1; CDR3aa: CASSRDRGEDEQYF; CDR3nt: TGCGCCAGCAGCAGGGACAGGGGGGAGGACGAGCAGTACTTC
j_gene: TRBJ2-7; abundance: many; d_gene: NA; v_gene: TRBV9; CDR3aa: CASSAYPDRSYEQYF; CDR3nt: TGTGCCAGCAGCGCCTACCCGGATCGCTCCTACGAGCAGTACTTC
j_gene: TRBJ2-3; abundance: many; d_gene: NA; v_gene: TRBV4-1; CDR3aa: CASSQARGSGKDTQYF; CDR3nt: TGCGCCAGCAGCCAAGCGAGGGGGAGCGGGAAAGATACGCAGTATTTT
j_gene: TRBJ2-1; abundance: NA; d_gene: TRBD2; v_gene: TRBV7-9; CDR3aa: CASRPGLAVGSYNEQFF; CDR3nt: TGTGCCAGCAGACCTGGACTAGCGGTGGGCTCCTACAATGAGCAGTTCTTC
j_gene: TRBJ1-4; abundance: many; d_gene: NA; v_gene: TRBV10-3; CDR3aa: CAISGVAGAGEKLFF; CDR3nt: TGTGCCATCAGTGGGGTGGCAGGGGCCGGCGAAAAACTGTTTTTT
j_gene: TRBJ1-5; abundance: many; d_gene: TRBD1; v_gene: TRBV10-3; CDR3aa: CAISGTGGAGNQPQHF; CDR3nt: TGTGCCATCAGTGGGACAGGGGGCGCGGGCAATCAGCCCCAGCATTTT
j_gene: TRBJ1-1; abundance: few; d_gene: TRBD1; v_gene: TRBV10-3; CDR3aa: CATRDSRVMNTEAFF; CDR3nt: TGTGCCACCAGGGACAGCAGGGTCATGAACACTGAAGCTTTCTTT
j_gene: TRBJ2-1; abundance: many; d_gene: NA; v_gene: TRBV9; CDR3aa: CASSVGDLGDEQFF; CDR3nt: TGTGCCAGCAGCGTAGGGGATTTGGGGGATGAGCAGTTCTTC
j_gene: TRBJ1-5; abundance: many; d_gene: TRBD1; v_gene: TRBV29-1; CDR3aa: CSVDLYRGHGRGNQPQHF; CDR3nt: TGCAGCGTTGACCTCTACAGGGGGCACGGCAGAGGCAATCAGCCCCAGCATTTT
j_gene: TRBJ2-5; abundance: many; d_gene: NA; v_gene: TRBV15; CDR3aa: CATSRDSAPQETQYF; CDR3nt: TGTGCCACCAGCAGAGATAGCGCTCCGCAAGAGACCCAGTACTTC
j_gene: TRBJ2-3; abundance: few; d_gene: TRBD2; v_gene: TRBV12-3/TRBV12-4; CDR3aa: CASSLYLAGNTDTQYF; CDR3nt: TGTGCCAGCAGTTTATACCTAGCGGGAAACACAGATACGCAGTATTTT
j_gene: TRBJ1-1; abundance: many; d_gene: NA; v_gene: TRBV5-1; CDR3aa: CASSLSFQTNTEAFF; CDR3nt: TGCGCCAGCAGCTTGAGTTTCCAGACGAACACTGAAGCTTTCTTT
j_gene: TRBJ1-6; abundance: many; d_gene: NA; v_gene: TRBV5-1; CDR3aa: CATSGGQRNSPLHF; CDR3nt: TGCGCCACTTCAGGCGGACAGAGGAATTCACCCCTCCACTTT
j_gene: TRBJ1-1; abundance: few; d_gene: NA; v_gene: TRBV20-1; CDR3aa: CSAAYNVNTEAFF; CDR3nt: TGCAGTGCGGCCTACAATGTAAACACTGAAGCTTTCTTT
j_gene: TRBJ1-6; abundance: many; d_gene: NA; v_gene: TRBV19; CDR3aa: CASMDSSYNSPLHF; CDR3nt: TGTGCCAGCATGGACAGCTCCTATAATTCACCCCTCCACTTT
j_gene: TRBJ1-2; abundance: many; d_gene: NA; v_gene: TRBV11-2; CDR3aa: CASSRAKANYGYTF; CDR3nt: TGTGCCAGCAGCCGGGCGAAAGCTAACTATGGCTACACCTTC
j_gene: TRBJ2-2; abundance: many; d_gene: TRBD2; v_gene: TRBV10-3; CDR3aa: CAAQGREGNTGELFF; CDR3nt: TGTGCCGCCCAAGGGCGGGAGGGCAACACCGGGGAGCTGTTTTTT
j_gene: TRBJ2-1; abundance: few; d_gene: NA; v_gene: TRBV18; CDR3aa: CASYLGSYNEQFF; CDR3nt: TGTGCCAGCTACTTAGGGTCCTACAATGAGCAGTTCTTC
j_gene: TRBJ1-2; abundance: many; d_gene: TRBD1; v_gene: TRBV5-1; CDR3aa: CASSPGTGNFGYTF; CDR3nt: TGCGCCAGCAGCCCCGGGACAGGGAATTTTGGCTACACCTTC
j_gene: TRBJ2-3; abundance: NA; d_gene: TRBD2; v_gene: TRBV4-3; CDR3aa: CASSQRTSGRSLGGTDTQYF; CDR3nt: TGCGCCAGCAGCCAACGGACTAGCGGGAGATCGCTCGGGGGGACAGATACGCAGTATTTT
j_gene: TRBJ2-2; abundance: many; d_gene: NA; v_gene: TRBV7-3; CDR3aa: CASSLNGVNTGELFF; CDR3nt: TGTGCCAGCAGCTTAAACGGGGTTAACACCGGGGAGCTGTTTTTT
j_gene: TRBJ2-5; abundance: many; d_gene: NA; v_gene: TRBV10-3; CDR3aa: CAISYSVEETQYF; CDR3nt: TGTGCCATCAGCTATAGCGTGGAAGAGACCCAGTACTTC
j_gene: TRBJ2-1; abundance: many; d_gene: NA; v_gene: TRBV25-1; CDR3aa: CASSEYRRQDNEQFF; CDR3nt: TGTGCCAGCAGTGAATATAGGAGGCAGGACAATGAGCAGTTCTTC
j_gene: TRBJ2-3; abundance: many; d_gene: NA; v_gene: TRBV5-1; CDR3aa: CASSLALGGASDTQYF; CDR3nt: TGCGCCAGCAGCTTGGCCTTAGGGGGGGCATCAGATACGCAGTATTTT
j_gene: TRBJ1-1; abundance: many; d_gene: TRBD1; v_gene: TRBV20-1; CDR3aa: CSRQQGGSNTEAFF; CDR3nt: TGCAGTCGACAACAGGGGGGTTCGAACACTGAAGCTTTCTTT
j_gene: TRBJ2-2; abundance: few; d_gene: NA; v_gene: TRBV12-5; CDR3aa: CASGSLYTGELFF; CDR3nt: TGTGCTAGTGGTTCCCTTTACACCGGGGAGCTGTTTTTT
j_gene: TRBJ1-3; abundance: many; d_gene: NA; v_gene: TRBV21-1; CDR3aa: CASSKMGVGAGNGNTIYF; CDR3nt: NA
j_gene: TRBJ1-1; abundance: few; d_gene: NA; v_gene: TRBV28; CDR3aa: CASSLFLRNTEAFF; CDR3nt: TGTGCCAGCAGTTTGTTTCTTCGGAACACTGAAGCTTTCTTT
j_gene: TRBJ2-1; abundance: NA; d_gene: NA; v_gene: TRBV4-2; CDR3aa: CASGPGHNIPYNEQFF; CDR3nt: TGTGCCAGCGGCCCCGGGCACAACATTCCCTACAATGAGCAGTTCTTC
j_gene: TRBJ1-5; abundance: NA; d_gene: TRBD1; v_gene: TRBV20-1; CDR3aa: CSARDSDQPQHF; CDR3nt: TGCAGTGCCCGGGACAGTGATCAGCCCCAGCATTTT
j_gene: TRBJ2-2; abundance: many; d_gene: TRBD1; v_gene: TRBV14; CDR3aa: CASSQVAGTGSGELFF; CDR3nt: TGTGCCAGCAGCCAAGTAGCCGGGACAGGCTCCGGGGAGCTGTTTTTT
j_gene: TRBJ2-4; abundance: many; d_gene: NA; v_gene: TRBV4-1; CDR3aa: CASSQTPQRNIQYF; CDR3nt: TGCGCCAGCAGCCAAACCCCACAGAGGAACATTCAGTACTTC
j_gene: TRBJ2-7; abundance: many; d_gene: NA; v_gene: TRBV7-2; CDR3aa: CASSPRVSGLLTYEQYF; CDR3nt: TGTGCCAGCAGCCCAAGGGTATCAGGACTCTTAACCTACGAGCAGTACTTC
j_gene: TRBJ2-7; abundance: few; d_gene: NA; v_gene: TRBV14; CDR3aa: CASSQEGGSYEQYF; CDR3nt: TGTGCCAGCAGCCAAGAGGGCGGCTCCTACGAGCAGTACTTC
j_gene: TRBJ2-3; abundance: many; d_gene: NA; v_gene: TRBV20-1; CDR3aa: CSARDQDNTQYF; CDR3nt: TGCAGTGCTAGAGATCAGGATAATACGCAGTATTTT
j_gene: TRBJ2-1; abundance: many; d_gene: TRBD2; v_gene: TRBV12-3/TRBV12-4; CDR3aa: CASSLGGGDGYNEQFF; CDR3nt: TGTGCCAGCAGTTTGGGTGGGGGGGATGGGTACAATGAGCAGTTCTTC
j_gene: TRBJ2-4; abundance: many; d_gene: NA; v_gene: TRBV20-1; CDR3aa: CSARDATRDIAKNIQYF; CDR3nt: TGCAGTGCTAGAGACGCCACCCGGGACATAGCCAAAAACATTCAGTACTTC